This section outlines one T cell receptor beta chain sequence together with its context. What it binds is unknown. Method: immunoSEQ multiplex PCR; TCRdb's copy keeps in-frame clones and lacks some. The sample lists around 46,000 clones; roughly 88% were seen once. This specimen comes from a study of OX40 agonist ivuxolimab in advanced cancers. Study-level findings and limits: In CD8+ T cells, expanded clones were on average more numerous than in CD4+.

Germline V gives CDR1 SGHNT, CDR2 YYREEE (reference sequence). The germline V and J ends were trimmed by 0 bases and 5 bases, with 15 bases remaining between them. The CDR3 loop spans 16 amino acids. V is TRBV5-4 and J is TRBJ2-1; TRBD1 is a possible D gene (5 bases). Sequencing used CD4+ or CD8+ T cells sorted from blood, obtained in a trial of the OX40 agonist ivuxolimab. This TCR came from an adult with an advanced solid tumor such as melanoma, head and neck, liver or kidney cancer. The CDR3 bases are TGTGCCAGCAGCTTGGGTGGTCAGGGCTGGGACAATGAGCAGTTCTTC. It specifies CASSLGGQGWDNEQFF. The variable domain in full, completed from reference TRBV5-4 and TRBJ2-1, reads ETGVTQSPTHLIKTRGQQVTLRCSSQSGHNTVSWYQQALGQGPQFIFQYYREEENGRGNFPPRFSGLQFPNYSSELNVNALELDDSALYLCASSLGGQGWDNEQFFGPGTRLTVL.